This TCR beta chain was sequenced for a study of T cells after yellow fever vaccination. On the study more broadly: Preparing low-cell-number fractions relied on SMART-Seq v4 Ultra Low Input.

About this clonotype itself: Its specificity is not known.

CDR1 is DFQATT and CDR2 is SNEGSKA in the germline V gene (reference sequence). The CDR3 spans 16 residues. V lost 0 bases to trimming and J lost 3 bases, with 17 bases between them. Study observations and caveats: The appearance of a small share of clonotypes in both CD4 and CD8 compartments was observed. At approximately 96% for CD4 and approximately 89% for CD8, most primary-vaccination clones showed up again after the booster.

Synthesis of TCR cDNA relied on 5'RACE template switching, which attached a universal primer site and UMIs. One entry per CDR3 protein, called by TCRdb with MiXCR from the 5' RACE reads. There are just under 600,000 distinct CDR3 sequences in the sample; roughly 14% occur only once, and about 14% lies in the top ten. The chain combines TRBV20-1 with TRBJ1-2, with a weak D call TRBD1 (6 bases). Source: PBMCs, taken on the day of the yellow fever booster vaccination. This TCR came from a man aged 25 to 40 who received the YFV17D yellow fever vaccine. CDR3 sequence: CSARDLRGGWDYGYTF. In nucleotides, the CDR3 is TGCAGTGCTAGAGACTTGAGGGGGGGTTGGGACTATGGCTACACCTTC.